This T cell receptor beta chain appears in the sequencing data of a study of blood T cell repertoires in COVID-19. Germline CDR1 is LNHDA and CDR2 is SQIVND (reference sequence). This CDR3 has 16 amino acids. Trimming removed 0 bases from V and 2 bases from J, with 10 bases in between. Measured with immunoSEQ multiplex PCR; TCRdb has only the in-frame clones, and not every one. The sample carries about 97,000 clones, around 73% recorded once. This TCR came from a man aged 55 to 70 with active or convalescent COVID-19. Sequencing was performed on peripheral blood. This sequence joins TRBV19 and TRBJ1-4, with a tentative D call TRBD1 (5 bases). CDR3 in DNA: TGTGCCAGTAGTATAGACAGGGCGCGGACTAATGAAAAACTGTTTTTT. Its translation: CASSIDRARTNEKLFF.